This T cell receptor (beta chain) was captured in a study of graft-versus-host responses after intestinal transplantation. As for the study in general: Transplants given to recipients were multivisceral, liver-intestinal, or isolated intestinal. The study gave all recipients anti-thymocyte globulin induction, then tacrolimus and steroids for 2 to 3 years.

Whole-study findings and limits: An association linked early post-transplant HvG declines with peak circulating GvH clone levels. GvH clones occurred in recipient marrow; some first appeared in ileum or blood.

The CDR3 runs to 16 residues. Trimming took off 6 bases at V and 2 bases at J, with 19 bases between the two ends. Germline CDR1 MNHNY, CDR2 SVGAGI (reference sequence). With respect to this clone: Its target is unknown.

Clones were sequenced by immunoSEQ multiplex PCR, and TCRdb holds only the in-frame ones, with some missing. The top ten hold 0.5% of the sample, which has about 90,000 clones, around 90% seen once. This sequence originates from a human donor who received an intestinal transplant. The chain recombines TRBV6-6 with TRBJ2-5; TRBD1 is a possible D gene (6 bases). The sample in question was unstimulated CD8+ T cells sorted from spleen or lymph node cells, obtained before intestinal transplant. CDR3 residues: CASSSLQGRGQETQYF. CDR3 DNA: TGTGCCAGCAGCTCCCTACAGGGAAGGGGTCAAGAGACCCAGTACTTC.